The 20 T cell receptor beta chains below were found in one sample sequenced in a study of naive CD8 T cells in extremely preterm neonates. Some clones are missing from TCRdb's copy, which holds only in-frame ones; the method was immunoSEQ multiplex PCR. The data hold 5,500 to 9,000 clones, with nearly 98% observed a single time. The material sequenced was naive CD8+ T cells from blood. These receptor sequences come from a human donor in good health.

This chain uses TRBV11-2 with TRBJ1-2; TRBD1 aligns across 7 bases. The CDR3 contains 14 residues. CDR1 is SGHAT and CDR2 is FQNNGV in the germline V gene. With V trimmed by 7 bases and J by 2 bases, 7 bases remained unmatched. CDR3 loop: CASTGTDWNYGYTF. CDR3 sequence (DNA): TGTGCCAGCACCGGGACAGATTGGAACTATGGCTACACCTTC.

About this clone itself: This sample includes further DNA sequences coding for the same CDR3. CDR3 nucleotides: TGTGCCAGCAGTTACCCCATCGGACAAGGGGACTATGGCTACACCTTC. Its translation: CASSYPIGQGDYGYTF. This sequence joins TRBV6-6 and TRBJ1-2; the D gene is possibly TRBD1 (5 bases). This CDR3 spans 16 amino acids. V was cut by 2 bases and J by 3 bases, with 16 bases left in between. The germline CDR1 and CDR2 sequences are MNHNY and SVGAGI (reference sequence).

The rearrangement links TRBV19 to TRBJ2-7, with D possibly TRBD1 on 6 matching bases. Germline V gene data show CDR1 as LNHDA and CDR2 as SQIVND (reference sequence). CDR3 length: 14 residues. V was trimmed by 3 bases and J by 5 bases, leaving 14 bases between them. The CDR3 DNA sequence: TGTGCCAGTAGTATCGGGACATCTTCGGACGAGCAGTACTTC. This encodes CASSIGTSSDEQYF.

The V and J genes are TRBV6-5 and TRBJ2-7; 8 nucleotides align to TRBD1. The CDR3 is 14 amino acids. CDR1 and CDR2 (germline): MNHEY, SVGAGI. V dropped 4 bases and J dropped 0; count of bases not matched to a gene: 2. CDR3 amino acids: CASSFGQGSYEQYF. In DNA, the CDR3 is TGTGCCAGCAGTTTCGGACAGGGCTCCTACGAGCAGTACTTC.

The chain couples TRBV4-1 to TRBJ1-1; 7 bases agree with TRBD1. The J segment lost 3 bases and the V segment lost 2 bases, leaving 9 bases of the junction unmatched. Germline V lookup: CDR1 MGHRA, CDR2 YSYEKL. The CDR3 contains 16 residues. In DNA form, the CDR3 reads TGCGCCAGCAGCCAAAAAAGGGGGCGGGCGGACACTGAAGCTTTCTTT. Encoded protein: CASSQKRGRADTEAFF.

The J gene is TRBJ2-7, the V gene TRBV27; 9 bases are shared with TRBD1. The trim removed 5 bases at V and 2 bases at J, leaving 7 bases unmatched. CDR1 is MNHEY and CDR2 is SMNVEV in the germline V gene (reference sequence). The CDR3 loop spans 15 amino acids. This chain's CDR3 is CASSPPGQGTYEQYF. Here the CDR3 DNA reads TGTGCCAGCAGTCCACCGGGACAGGGTACCTACGAGCAGTACTTC.

The V and J genes are TRBV5-6 and TRBJ1-2; possibly TRBD1 for D (6 bases). The CDR3 has 13 amino acids. CDR1 is SGHDT, CDR2 YYEEEE, per germline. Trimming removed 0 bases from V and 14 bases from J, with 17 bases in between. The DNA for the CDR3 is TGTGCCAGCAGCTTGGGGGCGACAGGACCCCTAACCTTC. As protein: CASSLGATGPLTF.

The gene calls are TRBV4-1 and TRBJ1-1; TRBD1 might be the D (6 bases). The CDR3 loop spans 15 amino acids. The V end was cut by 3 bases, the J end by 3 bases, with 14 bases between. In germline, CDR1 is MGHRA, CDR2 YSYEKL. The CDR3 protein is CASSQTQGVDTEAFF. The CDR3 DNA is TGCGCCAGCAGCCAGACACAGGGTGTAGACACTGAAGCTTTCTTT.

This clone was observed once. The chain employs TRBV28 and TRBJ2-1; TRBD1 might be the D (5 bases). Deletions cut 4 bases from V and 3 bases from J, with 19 bases between. The CDR3 runs to 17 residues. Germline CDR1 MDHEN, CDR2 SYDVKM. CDR3 residues: CASSSTQRGLHYNEQFF. CDR3 coding DNA: TGTGCCAGCAGTTCGACACAAAGGGGTCTACACTACAATGAGCAGTTCTTC.

This clone was detected only once. CDR3 in DNA: TGTGCCAGCAGCTTGGCGTCAGCCTATAATTCACCCCTCCACTTT. Translating it yields CASSLASAYNSPLHF. V gene TRBV5-6 combines with J gene TRBJ1-6; D is unclear. Trimming took 0 bases from V and 2 from J, leaving 6 bases between them. Germline V gives CDR1 SGHDT, CDR2 YYEEEE. The CDR3 has 15 residues.

The rearrangement joins TRBV19 to TRBJ2-7; 10 bases are shared with TRBD1. The length of the CDR3 is 14 residues. The V and J ends lost 7 bases and 3 bases, in that order; junction bases with no gene match: 6. Germline CDR1 reads LNHDA; CDR2 reads SQIVND (reference sequence). The CDR3 region has the DNA TGTGCCAGTACCGGGACAGGGGTAGACTACGAGCAGTACTTC. Translating it yields CASTGTGVDYEQYF.

This clone appeared a single time. The chain links TRBV6-1 to TRBJ2-3, with 11 positions matching TRBD2. Trimming removed 5 bases from V and 3 bases from J; junction bases left unmatched: 7. The CDR3 runs 16 residues. Germline CDR1 is MNHNS and CDR2 is SASEGT. The CDR3 protein is CASSQDSGGETDTQYF. The CDR3 bases are TGTGCCAGCAGTCAAGATAGCGGGGGGGAAACAGATACGCAGTATTTT.

The chain uses TRBV5-6 and TRBJ2-5, with 8 bases that match TRBD2. The end of the DNA aligns better with TRBJ2-7, so the J call may be wrong. The CDR3 consists of 15 residues. Germline loops: CDR1 SGHDT, CDR2 YYEEEE. The chain's CDR3 is CASSLSGGEAYEQYF. In DNA form, the CDR3 reads TGTGCCAGCAGCTTGTCCGGGGGGGAGGCGTACGAGCAGTACTTC.

This chain connects TRBV9 to TRBJ2-7; 12 nucleotides align to TRBD1. CDR1 and CDR2 (germline): SGDLS, YYNGEE. CDR3 length equals 15 residues. V was pared by 4 bases and J by 5 bases, with 7 bases of the junction left unmatched. CDR3 protein: CASSPGTGGRNEQYF. DNA for the CDR3: TGTGCCAGCAGCCCCGGGACAGGGGGCAGAAACGAGCAGTACTTC.

This clone was observed a single time. One end of the junction varies from germline; a read error may be responsible. This sequence joins TRBV7-9 and TRBJ1-1; 8 bases align to TRBD1. Germline CDR1 reads SEHNR; CDR2 reads FQNEAQ (reference sequence). The CDR3 totals 11 residues. The CDR3 sequence: CASSTAGQVVF. The DNA of the CDR3 is TGTGCCAGCAGCACTGCGGGACAGGTGGTCTTT.

This chain uses TRBV7-8 with TRBJ2-1; the match to TRBD1 covers 9 bases. This CDR3 has 17 amino acids. V was clipped by 5 bases and J by 3 bases; unmatched bases: 11. The V gene's germline CDR1 is SGHVS and CDR2 FQNEAQ. The CDR3: CASSPTVRTGVYNEQFF. Here the CDR3 DNA reads TGTGCCAGCAGCCCCACCGTCAGGACAGGGGTCTACAATGAGCAGTTCTTC. Combining the CDR3 with reference TRBV7-8 and TRBJ2-1 gives the whole variable domain GAGVSQSPRYKVAKRGQDVALRCDPISGHVSLFWYQQALGQGPEFLTYFQNEAQLDKSGLPSDRFFAERPEGSVSTLKIQRTQQEDSAVYLCASSPTVRTGVYNEQFFGPGTRLTVL.

The count of this clone is one. This chain uses TRBV9 with TRBJ2-2, with TRBD2 matching over 13 bases. The ends lost 3 bases at V and 7 bases at J; junction bases unmatched: 15. The length of the CDR3 is 19 residues. The germline V gene encodes CDR1 SGDLS and CDR2 YYNGEE. The DNA for the CDR3 is TGTGCCAGCAGCGCGACTAGCGGGGGGCCGTACTACACCGTCGGGGAGCTGTTTTTT. Protein sequence: CASSATSGGPYYTVGELFF.

This sequence joins TRBV19 and TRBJ1-4; TRBD1 agrees at 8 bases. From germline, CDR1 is LNHDA and CDR2 SQIVND (reference sequence). There are 15 residues in the CDR3. V gave up 3 bases and J gave up 5 bases; unmatched junction bases: 5. The CDR3 loop reads CASSMDREGNEKLFF. As DNA, the CDR3 is TGTGCCAGTAGTATGGACAGGGAGGGGAATGAAAAACTGTTTTTT.

This clone was counted between two and nine times. V gene TRBV4-3 combines with J gene TRBJ1-6; maybe TRBD1 (5 bases). The CDR3 is made up of 15 amino acids. Germline V gives CDR1 LGHNA, CDR2 YSLEER. Trimming left V 0 bases short and J 6 bases short, with 9 bases between. The CDR3 DNA reads TGCGCCAGCAGCCAAGAGACAGTGATTAATTCACCCCTCCACTTT. Amino acids: CASSQETVINSPLHF.

The J gene is TRBJ2-1, the V gene TRBV27, with TRBD2 as a possible D gene (6 bases). The germline CDR1 and CDR2 sequences are MNHEY and SMNVEV (reference sequence). V was shortened by 3 bases and J by 3 bases, with 12 bases between the two germline ends. The CDR3 runs to 15 residues. The chain's CDR3 is CASSFGLPNYNEQFF. In DNA form, the CDR3 reads TGTGCCAGCAGTTTTGGACTACCTAACTACAATGAGCAGTTCTTC.